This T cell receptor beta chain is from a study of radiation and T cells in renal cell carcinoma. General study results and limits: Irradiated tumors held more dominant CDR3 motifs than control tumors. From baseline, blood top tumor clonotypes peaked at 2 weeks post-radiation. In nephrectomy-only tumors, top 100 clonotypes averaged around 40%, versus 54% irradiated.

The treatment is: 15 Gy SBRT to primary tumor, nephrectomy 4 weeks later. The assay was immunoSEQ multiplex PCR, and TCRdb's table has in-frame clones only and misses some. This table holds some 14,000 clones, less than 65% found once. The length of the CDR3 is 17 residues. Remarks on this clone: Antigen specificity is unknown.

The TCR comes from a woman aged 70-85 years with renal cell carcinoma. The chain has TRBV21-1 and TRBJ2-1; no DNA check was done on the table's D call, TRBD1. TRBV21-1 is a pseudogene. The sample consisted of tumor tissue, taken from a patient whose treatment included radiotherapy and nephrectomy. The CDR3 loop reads CASECPTGTTPYNEQFF. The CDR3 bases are TGTGCCAGCGAGTGCCCGACCGGGACAACGCCCTACAATGAGCAGTTCTTC.